Following are 10 T cell receptor beta chains from one sample sequenced in a study of blood T cells in healthy people across ages. Using a J-beta primer mix together with a sample-barcoded 5' primer, a second PCR was run for roughly 7 to 11 cycles. Each CDR3 protein gets one entry after TCRdb re-called the 5' RACE reads with MiXCR. Among 730,000 or so distinct CDR3 sequences listed, around 46% were seen once. Sequencing was carried out using blood. These receptor sequences come from a woman aged 55-70 years in good health.

Judged by abundance, this clonotype is medium-sized. The chain has TRBV4-2 and TRBJ2-7; TRBD1 or TRBD2 may be the D gene (5 bases each). The germline V and J ends were trimmed by 1 base and 7 bases, with 8 bases remaining between them. The CDR3 has 12 amino acids. Germline V gives CDR1 LGHNA, CDR2 YNFKEQ. The CDR3 coding sequence is TGTGCCAGCAGCCAAGTAGGGGAGGAGCAGTACTTC. Amino acid sequence: CASSQVGEEQYF.

Turning to this clonotype: The junction differs from germline at one of its ends, possibly a read error. V is TRBV7-2 and J is TRBJ2-6; no firm D call. The CDR3 consists of 14 residues. CDR1 and CDR2 from the germline V gene are SGHTA and FQGNSA. Here the CDR3 DNA reads TGTGCCAGGGCGGTAGACTCTAGGGCCAACGTCCTGACTTTC. Protein product: CARAVDSRANVLTF.

As concerns this clonotype: The junction departs from germline at one end; a sequencing error may be responsible. J is TRBJ2-2 and V is TRBV5-1; D tentatively fits TRBD1 or TRBD2 (5 bases each). Germline V CDR1 and CDR2: SGHRS, YFSETQ. The CDR3 has 16 amino acids. The CDR3 spells CASSLSGPGRTVELFF. The CDR3 DNA is TGCGCCAGCAGCTTGTCGGGACCGGGTCGCACCGTGGAGCTGTTTTTT.

The J gene is TRBJ1-2, the V gene TRBV19, with D perhaps TRBD1 (6 bases). Per the germline V gene, CDR1 is LNHDA and CDR2 is SQIVND (reference sequence). Trimming removed 10 bases at V and 0 bases at J, with 24 bases between. CDR3 length: 17 residues. CDR3 coding DNA: TGTGCCACCTCTCCATGGGGGCAGGGGCCTTCTAACTATGGCTACACCTTC. Protein: CATSPWGQGPSNYGYTF.

The V gene is TRBV7-2, the J gene TRBJ2-7, with 9 bases fitting TRBD1. With V trimmed by 5 bases and J by 5 bases, 10 bases remained unmatched. The CDR3 has 15 amino acids. Germline CDR1 is SGHTA and CDR2 is FQGNSA. In nucleotides, the CDR3 is TGTGCCAGCAGCCCCTACAGGGGGCACCTCCACGAGCAGTACTTC. Translated, it gives CASSPYRGHLHEQYF.

Many counts were recorded for this clonotype. This chain connects TRBV25-1 to TRBJ1-1; 7 bases fit TRBD1. V was pared by 4 bases and J by 5 bases, with 4 bases of the junction left unmatched. This CDR3 is 13 amino acids long. The germline gives CDR1 MGHDK, CDR2 SYGVNS. CDR3 in amino acids: CASSGRGSTEAFF. The CDR3 nucleotides read TGTGCCAGCAGTGGCAGGGGGTCGACTGAAGCTTTCTTT.

The CDR3 here is CASSGGYLTPEDTQYF. CDR3 bases: TGTGCCAGCAGCGGTGGATACCTAACACCGGAAGATACGCAGTATTTT. The chain joins TRBV5-6 to TRBJ2-3; no reliable D call. Trimming cost V 4 bases and J 5 bases, with 20 bases left between them. CDR3 length: 16 residues. From germline, CDR1 is SGHDT and CDR2 YYEEEE. Using reference TRBV5-6 and TRBJ2-3 for the parts outside the CDR3, the full variable domain is DAGVTQSPTHLIKTRGQQVTLRCSPKSGHDTVSWYQQALGQGPQFIFQYYEEEERQRGNFPDRFSGHQFPNYSSELNVNALLLGDSALYLCASSGGYLTPEDTQYFGPGTRLTVL.

The chain recombines TRBV7-3 with TRBJ1-4; TRBD1 is a possible D gene (6 bases). The CDR3 length is 15 residues. Germline assignment: CDR1 SGHTA and CDR2 FQGTGA. The ends were cut back, 5 bases at V and 2 bases at J, with 12 bases in the middle. This CDR3 reads CASSLTGETNEKLFF. In DNA, the CDR3 is TGTGCCAGCAGCCTGACAGGAGAGACTAATGAAAAACTGTTTTTT.

The rearrangement uses TRBV7-9 and TRBJ2-2, with D possibly matching TRBD2 (6 bases). The CDR3 covers 16 residues. Germline V gene lookup returns CDR1 SEHNR and CDR2 FQNEAQ (reference sequence). Trimming shortened V by 2 bases and J by 3 bases, and 13 bases separated the two germline ends. CDR3 loop: CASSLSAGTYTGELFF. CDR3 DNA: TGTGCCAGCAGCTTAAGTGCGGGGACTTACACCGGGGAGCTGTTTTTT. Full variable domain (remainder filled in from reference TRBV7-9 and TRBJ2-2): DTGVSQNPRHKITKRGQNVTFRCDPISEHNRLYWYRQTLGQGPEFLTYFQNEAQLEKSRLLSDRFSAERPKGSFSTLEIQRTEQGDSAMYLCASSLSAGTYTGELFFGEGSRLTVL.

The rearrangement uses TRBV21-1 and TRBJ2-7. TRBV21-1 is a pseudogene. The CDR3 runs 11 residues. The DNA for the CDR3 is TGTGCCAGCGGCACCCAAGACGAGCAGTACTTC. Amino acid sequence: CASGTQDEQYF.